This passage covers 15 T cell receptor beta chains from one sample sequenced in a study of cytomegalovirus exposure and HLA in healthy donors. In the PCR, 60 Vbeta and 13 Jbeta primers were used. TCRdb's table, derived via immunoSEQ multiplex PCR, lists solely in-frame clones and lacks some. The repertoire has around 85,000 clones, around 80% of them found once; the top ten carry approximately 1%. Specimen: PBMCs. These receptor sequences come from a male donor in good health and CMV-seronegative.

The rearrangement links TRBV15 to TRBJ2-1; the D gene is possibly TRBD2 (5 bases). Germline V lookup: CDR1 LNHNV, CDR2 YYDKDF (reference sequence). The CDR3 totals 13 residues. V shed 5 bases and J shed 12 bases, with 17 bases lying between them. The CDR3 sequence is CATSRLEDGGQFF. CDR3 nucleotide sequence: TGTGCCACCAGCCGCCTGGAGGACGGAGGGCAGTTCTTC. The whole variable domain, remainder taken from reference TRBV15 and TRBJ2-1, is DAMVIQNPRYQVTQFGKPVTLSCSQTLNHNVMYWYQQKSSQAPKLLFHYYDKDFNNEADTPDNFQSRRPNTSFCFLDIRSPGLGDTAMYLCATSRLEDGGQFFGPGTRLTVL.

This chain joins TRBV7-8 and TRBJ1-1; a possible D gene is TRBD1 (5 bases). The CDR3 spans 16 residues. Germline V gene lookup returns CDR1 SGHVS and CDR2 FQNEAQ. The V end was cut by 5 bases, the J end by 0 bases, with 16 bases between. CDR3 DNA: TGTGCCAGCAGCCCGTATGACGACAGTTTGAACACTGAAGCTTTCTTT. Its protein product is CASSPYDDSLNTEAFF.

This clone was seen a few times. This chain connects TRBV27 to TRBJ1-6; weak D call: TRBD1 (6 bases). The germline gives CDR1 MNHEY, CDR2 SMNVEV (reference sequence). The V and J ends lost 6 bases and 10 bases respectively, with 16 bases between them. The CDR3 sequence is 14 residues long. CDR3 DNA sequence: TGTGCCAGCAGCCTCCTGAACAGGGTGTCACCCCTCCACTTT. Its translation is CASSLLNRVSPLHF.

In this sample, this clone turned up a few times. This rearrangement joins TRBV9 to TRBJ1-2, with D possibly matching TRBD1 (6 bases). The CDR3 consists of 15 residues. Trimming took off 3 bases at V and 7 bases at J, with 19 bases between the two ends. Germline V CDR1 and CDR2: SGDLS, YYNGEE. CDR3 sequence (DNA): TGTGCCAGCAGCGCACAGGGAGCGCTACTATCTGGCTACACCTTC. It yields the protein CASSAQGALLSGYTF.

V gene TRBV5-1 combines with J gene TRBJ2-5, with 9 bases lining up with TRBD2. Near its end, the DNA agrees better with TRBJ2-7, so the J call may be wrong. Germline V lookup: CDR1 SGHRS, CDR2 YFSETQ. CDR3 length equals 15 residues. The CDR3, as DNA: TGCGCCAGCAGCTTGGGGCTAGCGGGATCGTACGAGCAGTACTTC. This encodes CASSLGLAGSYEQYF.

The chain links TRBV14 to TRBJ2-5; TRBD1 might be the D (6 bases). CDR1 is SGHDN and CDR2 is FVKESK in the germline V gene. Deletions cut 3 bases from V and 6 bases from J, with 11 bases between. This CDR3 comprises 13 residues. As DNA, the CDR3 is TGTGCCAGCAGCCAGGAGGACAGTCAGACCCAGTACTTC. Translating it yields CASSQEDSQTQYF.

There are a few counts of this clone. V and J are TRBV10-3 and TRBJ2-7, with TRBD2 matching 8 bases. CDR1 and CDR2 (germline): ENHRY, SYGVKD. Losses at the gene ends were 6 bases for V and 3 bases for J; bases not matched to a gene: 7. CDR3 length: 14 amino acids. Here the CDR3 reads CAISPGGVLYEQYF. In DNA form, the CDR3 reads TGTGCCATCAGCCCGGGGGGGGTCCTCTACGAGCAGTACTTC.

V usage is TRBV7-2 and J usage is TRBJ1-2; D unresolved. This CDR3 region has 15 residues. The germline V gene has CDR1 SGHTA and CDR2 FQGNSA. V dropped 5 bases and J dropped 5 bases, with 18 bases sitting between them. CDR3 DNA sequence: TGTGCCAGCAGCCCCTCCCGGGCCAGAGGGTATGGCTACACCTTC. It encodes CASSPSRARGYGYTF.

The chain recombines TRBV10-3 with TRBJ2-3; 12 nucleotides agree with TRBD1. Germline lookup yields CDR1 ENHRY and CDR2 SYGVKD. The trim removed 10 bases at V and 5 bases at J, leaving 7 bases unmatched. The CDR3 totals 14 residues. CDR3 sequence: CATGDRGRIDTQYF. The CDR3, as DNA: TGTGCCACAGGGGACAGGGGGCGCATAGATACGCAGTATTTT.

This chain connects TRBV4-2 to TRBJ2-5; 9 bases map to TRBD2. The CDR3 length is 16 residues. V shed 1 base and J 5 bases; nucleotides not matched to a gene: 8. Germline CDR1 reads LGHNA; CDR2 reads YNFKEQ. The CDR3 here is CASSQGGSGRGETQYF. CDR3 bases: TGTGCCAGCAGCCAAGGGGGTAGCGGGAGAGGTGAGACCCAGTACTTC.

Only one count was recorded for this clone. This sequence joins TRBV6-5 and TRBJ1-1; D unclear. CDR1 MNHEY and CDR2 SVGAGI come from the germline V gene. The CDR3 totals 14 residues. Trimming left V 2 bases short and J 4 bases short, with 11 bases between. The CDR3 loop reads CASSYRRAGTEAFF. CDR3 DNA sequence: TGTGCCAGCAGTTACAGGAGGGCAGGCACTGAAGCTTTCTTT.

The chain employs TRBV5-1 and TRBJ1-2; TRBD1 is a possible D gene (6 bases). Trimming removed 3 bases from V and 2 bases from J, with 17 bases in between. The CDR3 sequence is 16 residues long. CDR1 and CDR2 from the germline V gene are SGHRS and YFSETQ. The CDR3 here is CASSWGGASPNYGYTF. The CDR3 region has the DNA TGCGCCAGCAGCTGGGGGGGGGCTTCCCCGAACTATGGCTACACCTTC.

The chain has TRBV27 and TRBJ2-5; 12 bases are shared with TRBD1. CDR3 size: 15 residues. CDR1 and CDR2 (germline): MNHEY, SMNVEV (reference sequence). The V gene end was trimmed by 5 bases and the J gene end by 4 bases; junction bases not matched to a gene: 5. CDR3 nucleotide sequence: TGTGCCAGCAGTGGGACAGGGGGCATTGGAGAGACCCAGTACTTC. It encodes CASSGTGGIGETQYF.

The chain combines TRBV7-6 with TRBJ2-3; 13 positions match TRBD2. V dropped 5 bases and J dropped 5; count of bases not matched to a gene: 7. In germline, CDR1 is SGHVS, CDR2 FNYEAQ. This CDR3 has 16 amino acids. The CDR3 loop reads CASSQRTSGGVDTQYF. The CDR3 DNA reads as TGTGCCAGCAGCCAAAGGACTAGCGGGGGTGTAGATACGCAGTATTTT.

As for this clone: Additional DNA sequences in this sample encode the identical CDR3. The chain joins TRBV2 to TRBJ1-2, with D hard to call. V lost 3 bases and J lost 1, with 3 bases in between. Germline V lookup: CDR1 SNHLY, CDR2 FYNNEI. This CDR3 region has 12 residues. In DNA form, the CDR3 reads TGTGCCAGCAGTGATAGTAACTATGGCTACACCTTC. Amino acids: CASSDSNYGYTF.